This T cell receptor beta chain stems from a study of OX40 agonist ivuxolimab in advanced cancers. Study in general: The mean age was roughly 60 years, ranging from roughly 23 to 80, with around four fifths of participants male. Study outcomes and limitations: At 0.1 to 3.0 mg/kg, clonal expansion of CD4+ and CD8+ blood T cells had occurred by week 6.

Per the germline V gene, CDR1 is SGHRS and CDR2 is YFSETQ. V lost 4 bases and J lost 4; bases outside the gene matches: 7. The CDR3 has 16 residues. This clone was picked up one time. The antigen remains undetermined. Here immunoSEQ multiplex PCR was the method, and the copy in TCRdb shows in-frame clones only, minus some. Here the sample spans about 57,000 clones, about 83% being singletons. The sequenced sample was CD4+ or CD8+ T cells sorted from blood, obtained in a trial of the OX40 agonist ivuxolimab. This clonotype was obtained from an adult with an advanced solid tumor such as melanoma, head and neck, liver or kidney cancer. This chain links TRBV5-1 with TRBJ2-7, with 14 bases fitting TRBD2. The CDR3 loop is CASSTGTSGSSYEQYF. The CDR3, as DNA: TGCGCCAGCAGCACAGGGACTAGCGGGAGTTCATACGAGCAGTACTTC.